This paragraph reports one T cell receptor (beta chain). Its antigen is unknown. No per-base quality is available; no much larger clone lies one base away. These data belong to a study of blood T cell repertoires in COVID-19 (dated by TCRdb to 2020 to 2022). Notes on the research overall: Collaborator samples came from the United States, Italy and Spain and covered acute and convalescent phases of COVID-19. The prospective study material was composed of cDNA or gDNA derived from T cells, B-cell-depleted T cells, or PBMCs. Subjects who had been exposed to COVID-19, were actively infected with it, or had recovered from it provided the deeply sampled blood TCRbeta repertoires that made up the dataset. The repertoires were released in a freely available public database meant as a resource for research on the immune response to SARS-CoV-2. Samples were obtained from the ongoing ImmuneRACE study (first 160 participants) and from roughly 1,300 subjects provided by 6 global collaborators. The sample metadata nearly always contained a de-identified subject ID, COVID-19 status, age in years and sex. Where available, HLA class I and class II types were taken from metadata supplied by the sample provider and were not determined by assay-based typing. The paper's findings and limits, for the study overall: Clinical and demographic metadata were provided uncurated, with the amount varying by source and participant.

Collaborating institutions collected whole blood in K2EDTA tubes following their own protocols. For TCRbeta analysis, collaborators shipped samples in one of three forms: frozen whole blood, isolated PBMCs, or DNA extracted from either of those sample types. The immunoSEQ Assay, a bias-controlled multiplex PCR, was used to amplify TCRbeta CDR3 regions from genomic DNA. In the paper's pipeline: Nucleated cell counts per sample were estimated from amplification of reference gene primers within the assay. To quantify the absolute abundance of each unique TCRbeta CDR3 rearrangement, sequence reads were collapsed and filtered. Productive Simpson clonality was computed per sample as the square root of Simpson's diversity index over productive rearrangements. This is the immuneACCESS table as TCRdb keeps it, with only in-frame sequences that have V and J called. A part of the clones is gone; compared with another copy, unresolved V genes explain less than half, and the rest is unexplained. That table furnishes V, J and clone size, whereas the DNA furnished D and trimming. The sample data list around 72,000 clones, and approximately 86% of these were observed just once. The top ten constitute over 25% of the sample.

The receptor's source is a man aged 50-59 years with acute or convalescent COVID-19. Sequencing was carried out using peripheral blood.

The base sequence is TGTGCCAGCAGCCAAGGGAGTTCACCCCTCCACTTT. Protein translation: CASSQGSSPLHF. The chain is encoded by TRBV11-3 joined to TRBJ1-6, with an unclear D gene assignment. The CDR3 has 12 amino acids, counting the end cysteine and phenylalanine. The sequence is cut down to CDR3 DNA, 36 bases in frame from base 1. Trimming takes 5 bases from V and 9 bases from J, and the germline ends sit 8 bases apart. Taken from the germline V gene, the CDR1 and CDR2 loops are SGHNT and YENEEA.